This TCR beta chain was observed in a study of OX40 agonist ivuxolimab in advanced cancers. Comment on this clone: As yet, its antigen is unknown.

The study, taken as a whole, reports: Expanded clones were, on average, more numerous among CD8+ T cells than CD4+. Among the lowest levels of clonal expansion were found in partial responders at 0.1-3.0 mg/kg.

Sequenced by immunoSEQ multiplex PCR; TCRdb stores in-frame clones only, minus some. The sample has 15,000 to 20,000 clones; less than 75% are singletons. Blood sampling took place at baseline, cycle 4 day 1, and cycle 7 day 1. J was trimmed by 1 base and V by 0 bases; bases with no gene match: 6. CDR1 SNHLY and CDR2 FYNNEI come from the germline V gene. This CDR3 contains 16 residues. The sequencing used CD4+ or CD8+ T cells sorted from blood, collected in a trial of the OX40 agonist ivuxolimab. The TCR originated in an adult with an advanced solid tumor such as melanoma, head and neck, liver or kidney cancer. The chain is built from TRBV2 and TRBJ2-7; 7 bases align to TRBD2. CDR3 region: CASSEAGGVGSYEQYF. CDR3 nucleotides: TGTGCCAGCAGTGAAGCGGGAGGGGTTGGGTCCTACGAGCAGTACTTC.